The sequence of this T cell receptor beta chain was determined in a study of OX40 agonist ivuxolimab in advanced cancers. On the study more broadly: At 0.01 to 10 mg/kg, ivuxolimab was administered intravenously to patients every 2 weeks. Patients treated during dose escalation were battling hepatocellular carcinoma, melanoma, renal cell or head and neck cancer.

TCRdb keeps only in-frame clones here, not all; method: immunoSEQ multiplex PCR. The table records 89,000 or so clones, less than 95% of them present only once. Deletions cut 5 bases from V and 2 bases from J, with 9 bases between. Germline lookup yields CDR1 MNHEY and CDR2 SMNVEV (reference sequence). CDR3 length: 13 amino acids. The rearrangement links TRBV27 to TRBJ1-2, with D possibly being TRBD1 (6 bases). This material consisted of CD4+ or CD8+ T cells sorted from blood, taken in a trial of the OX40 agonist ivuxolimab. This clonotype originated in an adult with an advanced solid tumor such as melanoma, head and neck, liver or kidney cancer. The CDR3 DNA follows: TGTGCCAGCAGTCCCACAGGGAACTATGGCTACACCTTC. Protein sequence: CASSPTGNYGYTF.